Detailed here is one T cell receptor beta chain. In the same sample, other DNA sequences code for this CDR3. Profiling relied on immunoSEQ multiplex PCR, and the TCRdb table lists in-frame clones only, not all of them. The sample holds about 2.1 million clones; just under 95% are singletons and the top ten take more than 1.5%. The record originates from a study of shared clonotypes between healthy human individuals. Naive CD8 populations comprised CD45RO-negative cells positively selected for CCR7, excluding terminally differentiated effector memory CD45RA+ cells. CDR1 is MDHEN and CDR2 is SYDVKM in the germline V gene. The V end was cut by 4 bases, the J end by 0 bases, with 3 bases between. This CDR3 spans 12 amino acids.

Sample: naive CD8+ T cells from PBMCs. The chain recombines TRBV28 with TRBJ2-5; no clear D gene. The TCR sequence derives from a man aged 18 to 29 in good health. Some clones in this sample may be carry-over from other donors' samples. CDR3 bases: TGTGCCAGCAGTTCATACCAAGAGACCCAGTACTTC. Encoded protein: CASSSYQETQYF.